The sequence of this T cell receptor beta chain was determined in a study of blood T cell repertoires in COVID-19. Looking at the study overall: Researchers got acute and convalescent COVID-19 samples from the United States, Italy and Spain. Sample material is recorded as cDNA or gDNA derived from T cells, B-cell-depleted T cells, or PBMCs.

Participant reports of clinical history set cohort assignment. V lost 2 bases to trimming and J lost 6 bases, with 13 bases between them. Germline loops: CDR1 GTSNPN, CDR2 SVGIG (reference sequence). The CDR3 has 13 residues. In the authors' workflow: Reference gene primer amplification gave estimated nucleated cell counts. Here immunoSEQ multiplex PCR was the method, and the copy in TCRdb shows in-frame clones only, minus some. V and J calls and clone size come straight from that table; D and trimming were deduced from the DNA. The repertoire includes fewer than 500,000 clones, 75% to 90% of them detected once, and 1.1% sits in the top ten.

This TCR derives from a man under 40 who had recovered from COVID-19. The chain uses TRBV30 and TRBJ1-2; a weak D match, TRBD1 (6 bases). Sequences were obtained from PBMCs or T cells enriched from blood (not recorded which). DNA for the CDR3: TGTGCCTGGAGTCGGGGGGCACGGAATGGCTACACCTTC. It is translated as CAWSRGARNGYTF. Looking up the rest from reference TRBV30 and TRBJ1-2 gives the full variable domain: SQTIHQWPATLVQPVGSPLSLECTVEGTSNPNLYWYRQAAGRGLQLLFYSVGIGQISSEVPQNLSASRPQDRQFILSSKKLLLSDSGFYLCAWSRGARNGYTFGSGTRLTVV.